The 31 T cell receptor beta chains in this list originate from one sample, sequenced in a study of CD8 T cells in Susac syndrome. With random hexamers, roughly 0.45 to 1 ug RNA was reverse transcribed. MiXCR, applied by TCRdb to the immunoSEQ multiplex PCR reads, yields one record per CDR3 protein. The sample holds some 130,000 distinct CDR3 sequences; approximately 95% are singletons and the top ten take more than 0.15%. The sequenced sample was CD8+ T cells from PBMCs. These receptors all stem from a human donor with Susac syndrome.

CDR3 sequence (DNA): TGTGCCAGCAGCGTAGGGCAGACAGATACGCAGTATTTT. Amino acid sequence: CASSVGQTDTQYF. The chain has TRBV9 and TRBJ2-3; D is uncertain. This CDR3 is built from 13 residues. Per germline, CDR1 SGDLS and CDR2 YYNGEE. Trimming took off 0 bases at V and 3 bases at J, with 5 bases between the two ends. Full variable domain (remainder filled in from reference TRBV9 and TRBJ2-3): DSGVTQTPKHLITATGQRVTLRCSPRSGDLSVYWYQQSLDQGLQFLIQYYNGEERAKGNILERFSAQQFPDLHSELNLSSLELGDSALYFCASSVGQTDTQYFGPGTRLTVL.

The CDR3 DNA reads TGTGCCAGCAGCGTAGTAACTAGCGAGAACACCGGGGAGCTGTTTTTT. Amino acids: CASSVVTSENTGELFF. The rearrangement uses TRBV9 and TRBJ2-2; 7 bases are a match to TRBD2. Looked up from germline, CDR1 is SGDLS and CDR2 is YYNGEE. V was clipped by 0 bases and J by 1 base; unmatched bases: 3. The CDR3 is made up of 16 amino acids.

The genes are TRBV5-1 and TRBJ1-1, with D perhaps TRBD1 (6 bases). The CDR3 contains 13 residues. Germline assignment: CDR1 SGHRS and CDR2 YFSETQ. V dropped 5 bases and J dropped 7 bases, with 15 bases sitting between them. The DNA for the CDR3 is TGCGCCAGCAGGCCACCGGGACAACGTGAAGCTTTCTTT. It codes for CASRPPGQREAFF.

The chain links TRBV4-1 to TRBJ2-5, with TRBD1 matching 7 bases. V trimming: 0 bases; J trimming: 5 bases; junction bases outside the gene matches: 3. This CDR3 has 14 amino acids. Germline values: CDR1 MGHRA, CDR2 YSYEKL. The CDR3 sequence is CASSQEGTVETQYF. Here the CDR3 DNA reads TGCGCCAGCAGCCAAGAAGGGACAGTGGAGACCCAGTACTTC.

This clonotype has only one observation. The chain employs TRBV24-1 and TRBJ2-7; D not resolved. Deletions cut 1 base from V and 0 bases from J, with 3 bases between. Germline values: CDR1 KGHDR, CDR2 SFDVKD. The CDR3 is 13 amino acids. CDR3 sequence: CATSDLNSYEQYF. CDR3 bases: TGTGCCACCAGTGATTTAAACTCCTACGAGCAGTACTTC.

The chain combines TRBV20-1 with TRBJ2-3; TRBD2 agrees at 12 bases. The CDR3 is 15 amino acids. Germline CDR1 DFQATT, CDR2 SNEGSKA (reference sequence). V gave up 6 bases and J gave up 5 bases; unmatched junction bases: 9. Written as DNA, the CDR3 is TGCAGTGCCAGACTAGCGGGAGATTGGATAGATACGCAGTATTTT. Translation gives CSARLAGDWIDTQYF.

The V gene is TRBV20-1, the J gene TRBJ2-3; 9 nucleotides match TRBD2. CDR1 and CDR2 (germline): DFQATT, SNEGSKA (reference sequence). Trimming at V came to 2 bases and at J to 0 bases, leaving 6 bases not matched to a gene. The CDR3 contains 16 residues. The CDR3 DNA follows: TGCAGTGCTAGACCACCTCTAGCGGGGAGCACAGATACGCAGTATTTT. Its translation: CSARPPLAGSTDTQYF.

This clonotype appeared once. This chain links TRBV6-6 with TRBJ2-3; no firm D call. V was clipped by 7 bases and J by 2 bases, with 10 bases between them. Germline values: CDR1 MNHNY, CDR2 SVGAGI (reference sequence). This CDR3 comprises 13 residues. This CDR3 reads CASTSMNTDTQYF. The CDR3 DNA sequence: TGTGCCAGCACAAGTATGAACACAGATACGCAGTATTTT.

This chain connects TRBV12-3 or TRBV12-4 to TRBJ2-3, with D perhaps TRBD2 (6 bases). The CDR3 has 14 residues. Trimming shortened V by 9 bases and J by 0 bases, and 13 bases separated the two germline ends. The CDR3 is CARGEVTSTDTQYF. DNA of the CDR3: TGTGCCAGAGGGGAGGTTACTAGCACAGATACGCAGTATTTT.

The gene calls are TRBV12-3 or TRBV12-4 and TRBJ1-5, with D uncertain. Between the trimmed V and J ends, which lost 1 base and 6 bases, there was a span of 4 bases. This CDR3 region has 12 residues. CDR3 bases: TGTGCCAGCAGTTTAGTTACTCAGCCCCAGCATTTT. The encoded protein is CASSLVTQPQHF.

The V and J genes are TRBV6-1 and TRBJ2-2, with D possibly matching TRBD2 (6 bases). Germline V lookup: CDR1 MNHNS, CDR2 SASEGT. The CDR3 contains 21 residues. Trimming took 1 base from V and 9 from J, leaving 33 bases between them. CDR3 sequence: CASSEVSEVVLRDGRARELFF. The CDR3 DNA reads TGTGCCAGCAGTGAAGTCTCCGAGGTAGTATTGCGGGACGGTCGTGCGCGGGAGCTGTTTTTT.

This rearrangement joins TRBV9 to TRBJ2-3, with 9 bases that match TRBD1. V trimming: 3 bases; J trimming: 2 bases; junction bases outside the gene matches: 7. Germline-derived CDR1 and CDR2 are SGDLS and YYNGEE. This CDR3 has 16 residues. The CDR3 loop is CASSGLGQGNTDTQYF. DNA for the CDR3: TGTGCCAGCAGCGGACTTGGACAGGGGAACACAGATACGCAGTATTTT. Using reference TRBV9 and TRBJ2-3 for the parts outside the CDR3, the full variable domain is DSGVTQTPKHLITATGQRVTLRCSPRSGDLSVYWYQQSLDQGLQFLIQYYNGEERAKGNILERFSAQQFPDLHSELNLSSLELGDSALYFCASSGLGQGNTDTQYFGPGTRLTVL.

This chain links TRBV27 with TRBJ2-7; 11 positions match TRBD2. The CDR3 is 15 amino acids. The trim removed 5 bases at V and 3 bases at J, leaving 6 bases unmatched. Germline V lookup: CDR1 MNHEY, CDR2 SMNVEV (reference sequence). In DNA, the CDR3 is TGTGCCAGCAGTACGGGGGGACTAGCGGTCTACGAGCAGTACTTC. It translates to CASSTGGLAVYEQYF.

This rearrangement joins TRBV11-2 to TRBJ2-3; D not certain. This CDR3 region has 12 residues. The V end was cut by 3 bases, the J end by 4 bases, with 5 bases between. CDR1 and CDR2 from the germline V gene are SGHAT and FQNNGV. CDR3 region: CASSLSSDTQYF. The CDR3 DNA reads as TGTGCCAGCAGCTTGAGTTCAGATACGCAGTATTTT.

The V gene is TRBV10-3, the J gene TRBJ1-1; tentatively, D is TRBD1 (5 bases). The CDR3 sequence is 14 residues long. Germline lookup yields CDR1 ENHRY and CDR2 SYGVKD. Trimming took off 7 bases at V and 1 base at J, with 13 bases between the two ends. The DNA of the CDR3 is TGTGCCATCACTGACCGGGACCCGAACACTGAAGCTTTCTTT. It translates to CAITDRDPNTEAFF.

The chain joins TRBV4-1 to TRBJ1-1, with 9 bases lining up with TRBD1. The J segment lost 4 bases and the V segment lost 3 bases, leaving 12 bases of the junction unmatched. In germline, CDR1 is MGHRA, CDR2 YSYEKL. This CDR3 has 17 amino acids. CDR3 in amino acids: CASSHLARGTGSTEAFF. The CDR3 DNA reads TGCGCCAGCAGCCACCTGGCCAGGGGGACAGGGAGCACTGAAGCTTTCTTT.

V usage is TRBV12-3 or TRBV12-4 and J usage is TRBJ1-2, with a possible D match to TRBD1 (5 bases). The CDR3 is 16 amino acids. Trimming removed 1 base from V and 7 bases from J, with 19 bases in between. This CDR3 reads CASSLVGFNFGGGYTF. The CDR3 DNA is TGTGCCAGCAGTTTAGTAGGTTTCAATTTTGGGGGTGGCTACACCTTC.

The chain has TRBV28 and TRBJ2-4, with 9 bases fitting TRBD2. The V gene end was trimmed by 5 bases and the J gene end by 0 bases; junction bases not matched to a gene: 17. The germline CDR1 and CDR2 sequences are MDHEN and SYDVKM. The CDR3 has 20 amino acids. The CDR3 protein is CASSDVVTSGTFLAKNIQYF. CDR3 coding DNA: TGTGCCAGCAGTGACGTAGTGACTAGCGGAACTTTCTTAGCCAAAAACATTCAGTACTTC.

This clonotype was recorded only once. The rearrangement links TRBV7-9 to TRBJ2-4; D may be TRBD1 (6 bases). V was pared by 2 bases and J by 6 bases, with 14 bases between. CDR1 and CDR2 from the germline V gene are SEHNR and FQNEAQ (reference sequence). The CDR3 is 15 amino acids. CDR3 region: CASSLHRVGVNIQYF. The CDR3 coding sequence is TGTGCCAGCAGCTTACACAGGGTTGGGGTAAACATTCAGTACTTC.

This clonotype was detected only a few times. The CDR3 bases are TGTGCCAGCACTAGTCGGGGGGACCAGCCCCAGCATTTT. Protein product: CASTSRGDQPQHF. This chain links TRBV7-8 with TRBJ1-5; TRBD1 might be the D (5 bases). The CDR3 contains 13 residues. The V gene's germline CDR1 is SGHVS and CDR2 FQNEAQ. V lost 7 bases, J lost 7 bases, and 14 bases lay in between.

The chain uses TRBV7-3 and TRBJ2-2; TRBD2 aligns across 7 bases. The CDR3 is made up of 17 amino acids. The germline V gene has CDR1 SGHTA and CDR2 FQGTGA. V shed 1 base and J 5 bases; nucleotides not matched to a gene: 10. The CDR3 coding sequence is TGTGCCAGCAGCTTAAGCGGGACTACCGGGATGACCGGGGAGCTGTTTTTT. Translated: CASSLSGTTGMTGELFF.

The sample holds one count of this clonotype. The chain uses TRBV27 and TRBJ2-7; TRBD2 might be the D (5 bases). V was trimmed by 5 bases and J by 3 bases, leaving 11 bases between them. Germline CDR1 and CDR2: MNHEY and SMNVEV (reference sequence). The CDR3 extends over 13 amino acids. CDR3 sequence (DNA): TGTGCCAGCAGTCGTAGCGTGAACTACGAGCAGTACTTC. Translated: CASSRSVNYEQYF.

The chain joins TRBV14 to TRBJ2-1, with 8 nucleotides matching TRBD2. The CDR3 covers 14 residues. Germline V gene sequence: CDR1 SGHDN, CDR2 FVKESK. J was trimmed by 8 bases and V by 2 bases; bases with no gene match: 5. The DNA for the CDR3 is TGTGCCAGCAGCCAACGTAGCGGGATGTATGAGCAGTTCTTC. Translated: CASSQRSGMYEQFF. The entire variable domain, with the rest obtained from reference TRBV14 and TRBJ2-1, is as follows: EAGVTQFPSHSVIEKGQTVTLRCDPISGHDNLYWYRRVMGKEIKFLLHFVKESKQDESGMPNNRFLAERTGGTYSTLKVQPAELEDSGVYFCASSQRSGMYEQFFGPGTRLTVL.

V is TRBV24-1 and J is TRBJ2-2; D perhaps matches TRBD2 (5 bases). This CDR3 comprises 15 residues. Germline-derived CDR1 and CDR2 are KGHDR and SFDVKD. The V and J ends lost 4 bases and 4 bases respectively, with 12 bases between them. The CDR3 DNA reads as TGTGCCACCAGTGACCCGAGGGAGCCCACCGGGGAGCTGTTTTTT. Its protein is CATSDPREPTGELFF.

The V gene is TRBV27, the J gene TRBJ1-1, with D possibly being TRBD1 (6 bases). Trimming took off 0 bases at V and 1 base at J, with 12 bases between the two ends. CDR3 length: 16 amino acids. The germline CDR1 and CDR2 sequences are MNHEY and SMNVEV (reference sequence). Here the CDR3 DNA reads TGTGCCAGCAGTTTATCCGGGGGGGCAGCGAACACTGAAGCTTTCTTT. This gives the protein CASSLSGGAANTEAFF.

The chain joins TRBV7-9 to TRBJ1-4; D gene uncertain. The germline CDR1 and CDR2 sequences are SEHNR and FQNEAQ (reference sequence). V lost 6 bases and J lost 6, with 17 bases in between. The CDR3 contains 15 residues. CDR3: CASSTPRVGDEKLFF. CDR3 bases: TGTGCCAGCAGTACCCCCCGGGTCGGGGATGAAAAACTGTTTTTT.

The chain has TRBV20-1 and TRBJ2-7; 9 nucleotides match TRBD2. V trimming: 3 bases; J trimming: 1 base; junction bases outside the gene matches: 1. CDR1 and CDR2 from the germline V gene are DFQATT and SNEGSKA (reference sequence). The CDR3 contains 13 residues. This CDR3 reads CSASTSGSYEQYF. CDR3 DNA: TGCAGTGCTAGTACTAGCGGGTCCTACGAGCAGTACTTC.

This chain uses TRBV11-2 with TRBJ2-5; 10 positions agree with TRBD2. The germline V gene encodes CDR1 SGHAT and CDR2 FQNNGV. The CDR3 length is 15 residues. The V gene end was trimmed by 1 base and the J gene end by 2 bases; junction bases not matched to a gene: 1. CDR3 region: CASSLGLAGQETQYF. In nucleotides, the CDR3 is TGTGCCAGCAGCTTAGGACTAGCGGGTCAAGAGACCCAGTACTTC. The entire variable domain, with the rest obtained from reference TRBV11-2 and TRBJ2-5, is as follows: EAGVAQSPRYKIIEKRQSVAFWCNPISGHATLYWYQQILGQGPKLLIQFQNNGVVDDSQLPKDRFSAERLKGVDSTLKIQPAKLEDSAVYLCASSLGLAGQETQYFGPGTRLLVL.

Worth noting for this clonotype: The junction does not match germline at one end; this may be a read error. In DNA, the CDR3 is TGTGCTAGCAGCTTAGCGGGGGACTACCTGGATGAGCAGTTCTTC. This translates into CASSLAGDYLDEQFF. The chain combines TRBV7-7 with TRBJ2-1; 9 bases map to TRBD2. The CDR3 has 15 amino acids. CDR1 is SSHAT and CDR2 is FNYEAQ in the germline V gene (reference sequence).

The chain combines TRBV6-5 with TRBJ2-7; 9 bases line up with TRBD1. The length of the CDR3 is 14 residues. CDR1 and CDR2 (germline): MNHEY, SVGAGI. With V trimmed by 4 bases and J by 3 bases, 4 bases remained unmatched. The DNA for the CDR3 is TGTGCCAGCAGTTCGGGACAGGGTATCTACGAGCAGTACTTC. Its protein is CASSSGQGIYEQYF.

This chain connects TRBV15 to TRBJ2-2; 7 bases align to TRBD2. The CDR3 runs to 14 residues. Losses at the gene ends were 5 bases for V and 4 bases for J; bases not matched to a gene: 4. CDR1 and CDR2 (germline): LNHNV, YYDKDF (reference sequence). Written as DNA, the CDR3 is TGTGCCACCAGCGGGGAGGGCCGCACCGGGGAGCTGTTTTTT. This translates into CATSGEGRTGELFF.